These T cell receptor beta chains were read from a single sample in a study of blood T cell repertoires in COVID-19. The protocol was immunoSEQ multiplex PCR, while the TCRdb copy is restricted to in-frame clones and leaves out a portion. Of about 140,000 clones in the sample, approximately 88% are singletons; the top ten hold around 5%. Input material: PBMCs or T cells enriched from blood (not recorded which). All receptors derive from a man between 65 and 79 years old who had been exposed to COVID-19. Both conserved end residues are part of each CDR3. A D gene is named only where the DNA matches it firmly. Clone size, where shown, is once, few, many, or a class for clones that have expanded.

V	J	size	D	CDR3	DNA
TRBV30	TRBJ2-4	-	-	CAWSEQGLGGNIQYF	TGTGCCTGGAGTGAACAAGGACTAGGGGGAAACATTCAGTACTTC
TRBV15	TRBJ1-1	-	-	CATSRGADRNTEAFF	TGTGCCACCAGCAGAGGAGCGGACAGGAACACTGAAGCTTTCTTT
TRBV7-8	TRBJ1-6	-	TRBD1	CASSLVRGTGGTLNSPLHF	TGTGCCAGCAGCTTAGTCCGTGGGACAGGGGGTACCCTCAATTCACCCCTCCACTTT
TRBV19	TRBJ2-5	-	-	CASSFSLAGYETQYF	TGTGCCAGTAGTTTTAGTTTGGCAGGGTACGAGACCCAGTACTTC
TRBV14	TRBJ2-6	-	-	CASSHGGYSGANVLTF	TGTGCCAGCAGCCACGGGGGATACTCTGGGGCCAACGTCCTGACTTTC
TRBV5-1	TRBJ1-1	-	TRBD1	CASSLWGQVDTEAFF	TGCGCCAGCAGCTTGTGGGGACAGGTCGACACTGAAGCTTTCTTT
TRBV4-3	TRBJ1-2	-	-	CASSQDSPLYGYTF	TGCGCCAGCAGCCAAGATAGCCCCCTATATGGCTACACCTTC
TRBV7-2	TRBJ2-1	once	TRBD2	CASSRTSATYNEQFF	TGTGCCAGCAGCCGCACTAGCGCTACCTACAATGAGCAGTTCTTC
TRBV3-1/TRBV3-2	TRBJ1-5	-	TRBD1	CASSQTGGNQPQHF	TGTGCCAGCAGCCAAACAGGGGGGAATCAGCCCCAGCATTTT
TRBV7-2	TRBJ1-3	-	-	CASSLGPLHSGNTIYF	TGTGCCAGCAGCTTAGGGCCCCTTCACTCTGGAAACACCATATATTTT
TRBV24-1	TRBJ2-5	-	-	CATSRGGSGETQYF	TGTGCCACCAGCCGTGGAGGGTCCGGAGAGACCCAGTACTTC
TRBV28	TRBJ1-1	-	-	CASNPSGGMGFGTEAFF	TGTGCCAGCAACCCCTCGGGGGGGATGGGGTTTGGCACTGAAGCTTTCTTT
TRBV5-6	TRBJ1-6	-	TRBD1	CASSLSTGGVTSPLHF	TGTGCCAGCAGCTTAAGTACAGGGGGGGTGACTTCACCCCTCCACTTT
TRBV3-1/TRBV3-2	TRBJ2-7	-	TRBD2	CASSPASGGPYEQYF	TGTGCCAGCAGCCCCGCTAGCGGGGGGCCCTACGAGCAGTACTTC
TRBV15	TRBJ1-5	-	TRBD1	CATSKPGQSNQPQHF	TGTGCCACCAGCAAGCCGGGACAGAGCAATCAGCCCCAGCATTTT
TRBV28	TRBJ1-4	-	-	CASSAPGGGHEKLFF	TGTGCCAGCAGCGCCCCTGGCGGGGGCCATGAAAAACTGTTTTTT
TRBV28	TRBJ1-6	few	-	CASSFDGGGNSPLHF	TGTGCCAGCAGTTTTGACGGGGGTGGGAATTCACCCCTCCACTTT
TRBV28	TRBJ1-4	-	TRBD1	CASSFPGQGTEKLFF	TGTGCCAGCAGTTTCCCGGGACAGGGGACCGAAAAACTGTTTTTT
TRBV6-5	TRBJ1-5	once	TRBD1	CASSRDRVPNQPQHF	TGTGCCAGCAGTCGAGACAGGGTCCCCAATCAGCCCCAGCATTTT
TRBV30	TRBJ2-1	-	-	CAWSFSQDNEQFF	TGTGCCTGGAGTTTTTCGCAGGACAATGAGCAGTTCTTC
TRBV29-1	TRBJ2-3	-	TRBD2	CSGNLAGSTDTQYF	TGCAGCGGGAACCTAGCGGGGAGCACAGATACGCAGTATTTT
TRBV14	TRBJ2-3	-	-	CASSQENRVLALADTQYF	TGTGCCAGCAGCCAGGAAAACAGGGTGCTGGCTCTCGCAGATACGCAGTATTTT
TRBV5-6	TRBJ1-2	-	-	CASRLRAEHGGGYTF	TGTGCCAGCAGACTCAGGGCTGAACATGGCGGAGGCTACACCTTC
TRBV9	TRBJ2-1	-	-	CASSARDSPYNEQFF	TGTGCCAGCAGCGCCCGGGACTCACCCTACAATGAGCAGTTCTTC
TRBV4-3	TRBJ2-7	-	-	CASSFLRDTAYEQYF	TGCGCCAGCAGCTTTCTCCGGGACACCGCGTACGAGCAGTACTTC
TRBV11-2	TRBJ2-3	-	-	CASSLMGHSSTDTQYF	TGTGCCAGCAGCTTAATGGGCCATTCTAGCACAGATACGCAGTATTTT